The 17 T cell receptor beta chains listed next were all sequenced from one sample in a study of molecular identifiers for immune sequencing clone quantification. TCRdb re-called the PCR reads with MiXCR, one entry per CDR3 protein. The repertoire holds over 600,000 distinct CDR3 sequences, 15% to 20% seen once, with roughly 0.85% in the top ten. The sample comprised naive CD8+ T cells from blood, with Jurkat cell RNA spiked in. Subset specified: FACS-sorted CD8+CD4-CCR7+CD45RA+ naive T cells. The receptors shown here come from a human donor in good health. Some libraries in this study had Jurkat cell RNA spiked in.

This clonotype was counted many times. The chain carries TRBV11-2 and TRBJ1-2; maybe TRBD1 (6 bases). Deletions cut 4 bases from V and 0 bases from J, with 12 bases between. This CDR3 has 15 amino acids. Germline loops: CDR1 SGHAT, CDR2 FQNNGV. The CDR3 DNA follows: TGTGCCAGCAGCTCCTTAGGGGGGTCTAACTATGGCTACACCTTC. It is translated as CASSSLGGSNYGYTF.

This clonotype was detected only a few times. A much larger clone differs by one base, so this may be a read error. The chain recombines TRBV29-1 with TRBJ2-7; D possibly corresponds to TRBD2 (6 bases). CDR3 length: 14 amino acids. V lost 6 bases and J lost 6, with 21 bases in between. Germline CDR1 is SQVTM and CDR2 is ANQGSEA. CDR3 sequence: CSVAGPADGREQYF. The DNA for the CDR3 is TGCAGCGTCGCGGGACCAGCGGATGGGCGCGAGCAGTACTTC.

This clonotype was observed at least ten times. The chain has TRBV5-5 and TRBJ2-2, with D uncertain. With 2 bases removed from V and 2 bases from J, the gap between germline ends came to 7 bases. Looked up from germline, CDR1 is SGHKS and CDR2 is YYEKEE (reference sequence). This CDR3 has 14 residues. The CDR3 spells CASSLGPNTGELFF. CDR3 DNA sequence: TGTGCCAGCAGCTTAGGACCAAACACCGGGGAGCTGTTTTTT.

The chain has TRBV4-1 and TRBJ1-5, with 10 bases fitting TRBD1. Germline-derived CDR1 and CDR2 are MGHRA and YSYEKL. This CDR3 comprises 16 residues. The junction had 6 bases not matched to a gene; V was cut back by 3 bases and J by 4 bases. CDR3 sequence: CASSHQRTGGNQPQHF. Here the CDR3 DNA reads TGCGCCAGCAGCCACCAGCGGACAGGGGGGAATCAGCCCCAGCATTTT.

This clonotype was seen repeatedly, ten times or more. The chain uses TRBV3-1 and TRBJ2-3, with D perhaps TRBD2 (5 bases). V lost 3 bases to trimming and J lost 4 bases, with 17 bases between them. CDR1 and CDR2 from the germline V gene are LGHDT and YNNKEL (reference sequence). This CDR3 spans 16 amino acids. The CDR3 is CASSQGSEEVADTQYF. CDR3 DNA: TGTGCCAGCAGCCAGGGTAGCGAGGAGGTTGCAGATACGCAGTATTTT.

This clonotype was recorded many times. The J gene is TRBJ1-1, the V gene TRBV5-4; no definite D call. Germline V CDR1 and CDR2: SGHNT, YYREEE (reference sequence). V shed 0 bases and J shed 7 bases, with 7 bases lying between them. The CDR3 runs 12 residues. The CDR3 nucleotides are TGTGCCAGCAGCTTGGCCTGGGGTGAAGCTTTCTTT. Its translation: CASSLAWGEAFF.

This clonotype was recorded many times. The rearrangement links TRBV27 to TRBJ2-7; possible D gene TRBD2, 5 bases. CDR1 is MNHEY and CDR2 is SMNVEV in the germline V gene (reference sequence). The CDR3 is made up of 11 amino acids. V was pared by 5 bases and J by 12 bases, with 14 bases between. The CDR3 reads CASSTTGNLYF. The DNA for the CDR3 is TGTGCCAGCAGTACGACGGGAAATCTGTACTTC.

This clonotype was counted ten times or more. The J gene is TRBJ1-1, the V gene TRBV28; D unclear. Germline CDR1 and CDR2: MDHEN and SYDVKM. The V end lost 2 bases, the J end lost 11 bases, and 15 bases lay between the germline ends. The CDR3 length is 13 residues. CDR3 coding DNA: TGTGCCAGCAGTTTACGAGGGCAGATCGAGGCTTTCTTT. Translating it yields CASSLRGQIEAFF.

This clonotype appeared many times. V and J are TRBV6-5 and TRBJ1-1; D ambiguous. This CDR3 has 12 residues. V lost 2 bases, J lost 10 bases, and 11 bases lay in between. CDR1 and CDR2 from the germline V gene are MNHEY and SVGAGI. The CDR3 region has the DNA TGTGCCAGCAGTTACCCTGGAGTCGGAGCTTTCTTT. This sequence encodes CASSYPGVGAFF.

Ten or more counts support this clonotype. The chain couples TRBV19 to TRBJ2-7; D not resolved. V lost 6 bases to trimming and J lost 3 bases, with 21 bases between them. Germline CDR1 LNHDA, CDR2 SQIVND (reference sequence). This CDR3 comprises 16 residues. CDR3 in amino acids: CASSARTYGVDYEQYF. DNA of the CDR3: TGTGCCAGTAGCGCTCGGACCTATGGTGTTGACTACGAGCAGTACTTC.

This clonotype was counted many times. The rearrangement joins TRBV4-3 to TRBJ1-1; TRBD1 matches 7 bases. The CDR3 runs to 14 residues. CDR1 and CDR2 (germline): LGHNA, YSLEER. Trimming took 1 base from V and 7 from J; bases not matched to a gene: 6. Here the CDR3 reads CASSQASTGVEAFF. For the CDR3, the DNA is TGCGCCAGCAGCCAAGCCTCAACAGGGGTTGAAGCTTTCTTT.

For this clonotype: It may be a read error: a sequence one base away is much more abundant. The chain recombines TRBV6-5 with TRBJ2-3; perhaps TRBD1 as D (6 bases). Germline loops: CDR1 MNHEY, CDR2 SVGAGI. This CDR3 has 15 residues. The CDR3 DNA is TGTGCCAGCAGCCCAGGGGTCAGCTACACAGATACGCAGTGTTTT. As protein: CASSPGVSYTDTQCF.

This clonotype was detected only a few times. V and J are TRBV19 and TRBJ2-1; a possible D gene is TRBD2 (6 bases). In germline, CDR1 is LNHDA, CDR2 SQIVND (reference sequence). V dropped 1 base and J dropped 7 bases, with 11 bases sitting between them. CDR3 length: 14 residues. The CDR3 sequence: CASSIGLGGNEQFF. The CDR3 coding sequence is TGTGCCAGTAGTATAGGATTAGGAGGGAATGAGCAGTTCTTC.

This clonotype was seen at least ten times. V usage is TRBV19 and J usage is TRBJ2-7, with 10 positions matching TRBD1. The CDR3 runs to 15 residues. The V segment lost 5 bases and the J segment 2 bases; nucleotides outside the gene matches: 6. The V gene's germline CDR1 is LNHDA and CDR2 SQIVND (reference sequence). The CDR3 spells CASSPAGTGAYEQYF. In DNA, the CDR3 is TGTGCCAGTAGTCCCGCGGGGACAGGGGCCTACGAGCAGTACTTC.

A word on this clonotype: This clone may be a read error of a much larger clone one base away. The CDR3 is CASSQGQDLNEELFF. In nucleotides, the CDR3 is TGTGCCAGCAGCCAAGGACAGGATCTTAATGAAGAACTGTTTTTT. This sequence joins TRBV3-1 and TRBJ1-4, with D perhaps matching TRBD1 (6 bases). Germline V gene data show CDR1 as LGHDT and CDR2 as YNNKEL (reference sequence). This CDR3 has 15 amino acids.

Note on this clonotype: A much more abundant neighbour one base away suggests this may be a read error. The rearrangement links TRBV12-3 or TRBV12-4 to TRBJ2-3; TRBD1 is a possible D gene (6 bases). This CDR3 has 13 amino acids. CDR3 sequence: CASSLMGADTKYF. Written as DNA, the CDR3 is TGTGCCAGCAGTTTGATGGGGGCAGATACGAAGTATTTT.

This clonotype was recorded many times. J is TRBJ1-1 and V is TRBV6-2 or TRBV6-3; 9 bases agree with TRBD1. After removal of 2 bases from V and 8 bases from J, the junction contained 12 bases not matched to a gene. CDR1 is MNHEY and CDR2 is SVGEGT in the germline V gene. The length of the CDR3 is 16 residues. The DNA of the CDR3 is TGTGCCAGCAGTTACCGGGACAGGGTCCTATCGCCCGAAGCTTTCTTT. The encoded protein is CASSYRDRVLSPEAFF.